These 25 T cell receptor beta chains share one sample of origin, sequenced in a study of T cell responses to AZD1222 COVID-19 vaccine (dated by TCRdb to the early 2020s). The time point label, read with the paper, signifies: about 28 days (+/-7) after the second vaccine dose. Libraries were made using the immunoSEQ multiplex PCR assay. TCRdb provides this immuneACCESS table in a form limited to in-frame rearrangements. Some clones are lacking; in checked studies, under half of them reflect an unresolved V gene, and why the rest are absent is not known. The sample profile shows approximately 77,000 clones; roughly 90% of them were found once. The top ten clones comprise roughly 4.8% of the sample. The sample in question was peripheral blood, obtained 28 days after the second AZD1222 dose. These receptors all stem from an adult who received the AZD1222 COVID-19 vaccine.

This clone was observed a single time. The chain has TRBV7-2 and TRBJ2-7; no clear D gene. The CDR3 contains 13 residues. V lost 8 bases and J 3 bases, leaving 14 bases between the germline ends. Germline V CDR1 and CDR2: SGHTA, FQGNSA. The CDR3 sequence: CASALGTFYEQYF. The CDR3, as DNA: TGTGCCAGCGCCCTAGGTACCTTCTACGAGCAGTACTTC.

The rearrangement joins TRBV9 to TRBJ2-1, with D perhaps assigned TRBD1 or TRBD2 (6 bases each). Germline V gene sequence: CDR1 SGDLS, CDR2 YYNGEE. The CDR3 totals 15 residues. The germline V and J ends were trimmed by 0 bases and 5 bases, with 12 bases remaining between them. CDR3 protein: CASSVVGGAHNEQFF. CDR3 coding DNA: TGTGCCAGCAGCGTAGTGGGGGGCGCGCACAATGAGCAGTTCTTC.

V gene TRBV4-1 combines with J gene TRBJ2-7; 12 nucleotides line up with TRBD2. CDR3 size: 16 residues. The V and J ends lost 4 bases and 6 bases, in that order; junction bases with no gene match: 10. Looked up from germline, CDR1 is MGHRA and CDR2 is YSYEKL. The CDR3 loop reads CASSRTASGRAREQYF. CDR3 bases: TGCGCCAGCAGCCGGACCGCTAGCGGGAGGGCCCGCGAGCAGTACTTC.

V gene TRBV5-1 combines with J gene TRBJ2-1; D unclear. V was shortened by 1 base and J by 7 bases, with 6 bases between the two germline ends. CDR1 SGHRS and CDR2 YFSETQ come from the germline V gene. The CDR3 spans 12 residues. Here the CDR3 reads CASSLTENEQFF. The CDR3, as DNA: TGCGCCAGCAGCTTGACAGAAAATGAGCAGTTCTTC.

The chain combines TRBV5-1 with TRBJ2-7; 10 positions agree with TRBD2. Germline-derived CDR1 and CDR2 are SGHRS and YFSETQ. The CDR3 loop spans 15 amino acids. V lost 2 bases and J lost 4; bases outside the gene matches: 6. CDR3 bases: TGCGCCAGCAGCTTTTCTAGCGGGAGTGGATACGAGCAGTACTTC. Protein: CASSFSSGSGYEQYF.

The chain has TRBV19 and TRBJ1-2; D call uncertain. V was shortened by 6 bases and J by 8 bases, with 13 bases between the two germline ends. Germline V lookup: CDR1 LNHDA, CDR2 SQIVND (reference sequence). The length of the CDR3 is 12 residues. CDR3 protein: CASRLRPSGYTF. The CDR3 DNA reads as TGTGCCAGTAGATTAAGGCCCAGCGGCTACACCTTC.

The chain couples TRBV18 to TRBJ2-1, with 10 nucleotides matching TRBD1. Germline CDR1 KGHSH, CDR2 LQKENI. The CDR3 has 17 amino acids. The V gene end was trimmed by 6 bases and the J gene end by 7 bases; junction bases not matched to a gene: 15. The CDR3 DNA is TGTGCCAGCTCGGCACAGGCCGGGACAGGGGAATGGAATGAGCAGTTCTTC. Translation: CASSAQAGTGEWNEQFF.

The chain has TRBV3-1 (or the pseudogene TRBV3-2) and TRBJ2-3; the D is unclear. The V end lost 5 bases, the J end lost 6 bases, and 9 bases lay between the germline ends. CDR3 length: 12 amino acids. Germline lookup yields CDR1 LGHDT and CDR2 YNNKEL (reference sequence). The CDR3 is CASSGPPDTQYF. CDR3 bases: TGTGCCAGCAGCGGGCCGCCGGATACGCAGTATTTT.

The V call is TRBV10-3, the J call TRBJ2-3; 12 positions match TRBD2. The CDR3 sequence is 16 residues long. The V gene end was trimmed by 5 bases and the J gene end by 1 base; junction bases not matched to a gene: 4. Germline lookup yields CDR1 ENHRY and CDR2 SYGVKD. The CDR3 loop is CAISPTSGRRTDTQYF. The CDR3 DNA reads as TGTGCCATCAGTCCAACTAGCGGGAGGCGCACAGATACGCAGTATTTT.

The CDR3 loop reads CASSSRGTGGNQPQHF. In DNA, the CDR3 is TGTGCCAGCAGCTCTAGGGGGACAGGCGGAAATCAGCCCCAGCATTTT. V usage is TRBV5-6 and J usage is TRBJ1-5; 8 bases agree with TRBD1. Germline CDR1 is SGHDT and CDR2 is YYEEEE. Trimming removed 3 bases from V and 4 bases from J; junction bases left unmatched: 9. CDR3 size: 16 residues.

The chain couples TRBV15 to TRBJ1-5; D remains ambiguous. Trimming removed 0 bases from V and 7 bases from J, with 7 bases in between. The length of the CDR3 is 13 residues. Germline CDR1 is LNHNV and CDR2 is YYDKDF (reference sequence). The CDR3 reads CATSRDLGQPQHF. CDR3 nucleotide sequence: TGTGCCACCAGCAGAGATTTAGGCCAGCCCCAGCATTTT.

The V gene is TRBV5-4, the J gene TRBJ2-2; D call uncertain. The CDR3 extends over 14 amino acids. In germline, CDR1 is SGHNT, CDR2 YYREEE (reference sequence). V lost 5 bases to trimming and J lost 6 bases, with 14 bases between them. The CDR3 loop is CASRLLSGAGELFF. The CDR3 nucleotides read TGTGCCAGCAGATTACTAAGTGGGGCCGGGGAGCTGTTTTTT.

The J gene is TRBJ2-1, the V gene TRBV27; 8 bases fit TRBD1. The CDR3 sequence is 14 residues long. Germline V gene lookup returns CDR1 MNHEY and CDR2 SMNVEV (reference sequence). The V gene end was trimmed by 10 bases and the J gene end by 3 bases; junction bases not matched to a gene: 8. The CDR3 loop is CATSGQGLYNEQFF. The CDR3 DNA follows: TGTGCCACCTCAGGACAGGGACTCTACAATGAGCAGTTCTTC.

V usage is TRBV18 and J usage is TRBJ1-2; 9 bases fit TRBD1. Germline V gene lookup returns CDR1 KGHSH and CDR2 LQKENI. With 1 base clipped from V and 6 bases from J, the junction kept 9 bases outside the gene matches. The CDR3 has 16 amino acids. CDR3 sequence reads: CASSPLPGTGRNGYTF. The CDR3 DNA reads TGTGCCAGCTCACCACTACCCGGGACAGGGAGGAATGGCTACACCTTC.

The chain is built from TRBV19 and TRBJ2-1, with TRBD1 matching over 7 bases. Germline loops: CDR1 LNHDA, CDR2 SQIVND (reference sequence). This CDR3 is 15 amino acids long. Unmatched junction bases numbered 7, after V lost 1 base and J lost 7 bases. The CDR3 loop reads CASSIARSGGNEQFF. The CDR3 DNA follows: TGTGCCAGTAGTATAGCTAGGTCAGGGGGAAATGAGCAGTTCTTC.

This chain joins TRBV7-6 and TRBJ2-5, with no clear D. CDR3 length equals 15 residues. The V end was cut by 1 base, the J end by 2 bases, with 11 bases between. The germline CDR1 and CDR2 sequences are SGHVS and FNYEAQ. The DNA for the CDR3 is TGTGCCAGCAGCTTAGACCCGGGTCTACAAGAGACCCAGTACTTC. The encoded protein is CASSLDPGLQETQYF.

The chain carries TRBV6-4 and TRBJ2-1; 7 nucleotides line up with TRBD2. Trimming cost V 3 bases and J 15 bases; bases outside gene matches: 14. CDR1 is MRHNA and CDR2 is SNTAGT in the germline V gene. This CDR3 has 14 residues. CDR3 sequence (DNA): TGTGCCAGCAGTGAGGGCGAGGCCAGCGGGATTCGGTTCTTC. Protein product: CASSEGEASGIRFF.

This clone was found once. V usage is TRBV9 and J usage is TRBJ2-2; D possibly uses TRBD1 or TRBD2 (6 bases each). This CDR3 has 15 residues. V lost 0 bases and J 8 bases, leaving 14 bases between the germline ends. The germline V gene encodes CDR1 SGDLS and CDR2 YYNGEE. Here the CDR3 DNA reads TGTGCCAGCAGCGTAGCACAGGGAGGAGATGGGGAGCTGTTTTTT. This codes for CASSVAQGGDGELFF.

This clone was recorded once. The chain links TRBV19 to TRBJ2-7, with 8 bases fitting TRBD1. CDR1 LNHDA and CDR2 SQIVND come from the germline V gene (reference sequence). The CDR3 covers 14 residues. The V gene end was trimmed by 2 bases and the J gene end by 1 base; junction bases not matched to a gene: 1. The CDR3 here is CASSIRDRSYEQYF. CDR3 nucleotide sequence: TGTGCCAGTAGTATAAGGGACAGGTCCTACGAGCAGTACTTC.

V usage is TRBV5-8 and J usage is TRBJ1-2, with 7 positions matching TRBD1. CDR1 and CDR2 from the germline V gene are SGHTS and YDEGEE. The CDR3 spans 15 residues. Losses at the gene ends were 0 bases for V and 6 bases for J; bases not matched to a gene: 8. CDR3 region: CASSLAQGINHGYTF. CDR3 nucleotides: TGTGCCAGCAGCTTGGCACAGGGGATAAATCATGGCTACACCTTC.

This clone was counted only a few times. This chain links TRBV30 with TRBJ2-1, with 8 bases matching TRBD2. With V trimmed by 0 bases and J by 6 bases, 16 bases remained unmatched. CDR1 and CDR2 from the germline V gene are GTSNPN and SVGIG (reference sequence). This CDR3 contains 18 residues. CDR3 in amino acids: CAWSVRSGSSRSTNEQFF. CDR3 DNA sequence: TGTGCCTGGAGTGTACGAAGCGGGAGTTCGCGCTCCACCAATGAGCAGTTCTTC.

This rearrangement joins TRBV4-1 to TRBJ2-3; D might be TRBD2 (6 bases). Germline V gene sequence: CDR1 MGHRA, CDR2 YSYEKL. The CDR3 has 13 amino acids. The CDR3 DNA sequence: TGCAGTAGCGGAGTGGAGATTGGTGATACGCAGTATTTT. Translated: CSSGVEIGDTQYF.

The genes are TRBV7-2 and TRBJ2-5; 10 nucleotides match TRBD2. Germline-derived CDR1 and CDR2 are SGHTA and FQGNSA. Unmatched junction bases numbered 3, after V lost 5 bases and J lost 0 bases. CDR3 length: 15 residues. DNA of the CDR3: TGTGCCAGCAGCCTTAGCGGGAGGAACCAAGAGACCCAGTACTTC. Protein product: CASSLSGRNQETQYF.

The J gene is TRBJ2-5, the V gene TRBV9; maybe TRBD2 (6 bases). This CDR3 comprises 15 residues. Germline V gene sequence: CDR1 SGDLS, CDR2 YYNGEE. Deletions cut 3 bases from V and 1 base from J, with 13 bases between. CDR3 sequence reads: CASSGLGVGQETQYF. The CDR3 bases are TGTGCCAGCAGCGGACTAGGGGTGGGCCAAGAGACCCAGTACTTC.

Remarks on this clone: At one boundary the junction diverges from the germline segment, which might be a read error. The gene calls are TRBV6-5 and TRBJ1-1; possibly TRBD1 for D (6 bases). CDR3 length: 11 amino acids. Per germline, CDR1 MNHEY and CDR2 SVGAGI. The CDR3 sequence: CASSRGDEAFF. Here the CDR3 DNA reads TGTGCTAGCAGTAGGGGGGATGAAGCTTTCTTT.